Following are 27 T cell receptor beta chains from one sample sequenced in a study of T cell responses to AZD1222 COVID-19 vaccine. Produced via immunoSEQ multiplex PCR; TCRdb's table is partial and in-frame only. The data hold around 78,000 clones, with approximately 90% observed a single time. The sequencing here drew on peripheral blood, taken 28 days after the second AZD1222 dose. All receptors derive from an adult who received the AZD1222 COVID-19 vaccine.

In its sample, this clone was seen once. The J gene is TRBJ2-3, the V gene TRBV7-2, with 7 bases matching TRBD2. Trimming at V came to 5 bases and at J to 2 bases, leaving 4 bases not matched to a gene. Germline CDR1 reads SGHTA; CDR2 reads FQGNSA. This CDR3 has 14 amino acids. In nucleotides, the CDR3 is TGTGCCAGCAGCCACCGACTAGCCACAGATACGCAGTATTTT. It is translated as CASSHRLATDTQYF.

J is TRBJ1-3 and V is TRBV5-1, with TRBD1 identical over 7 bases. Trimming at V came to 2 bases and at J to 0 bases, leaving 5 bases not matched to a gene. The CDR3 covers 16 residues. Germline loops: CDR1 SGHRS, CDR2 YFSETQ. DNA for the CDR3: TGCGCCAGCAGCTTAGAGGGGGCTCTCTCTGGAAACACCATATATTTT. This codes for CASSLEGALSGNTIYF.

The chain links TRBV27 to TRBJ2-6; 7 bases agree with TRBD1. In germline, CDR1 is MNHEY, CDR2 SMNVEV (reference sequence). With 3 bases clipped from V and 1 base from J, the junction kept 9 bases outside the gene matches. The CDR3 consists of 18 residues. In nucleotides, the CDR3 is TGTGCCAGCAGTTTTTGGACAGGTGCCGAATCTGGGGCCAACGTCCTGACTTTC. As protein: CASSFWTGAESGANVLTF.

The sample holds one count of this clone. The CDR3 DNA reads as TGCGCCAGCATGTGGTCGGGGTACACCGGGGAGCTGTTTTTT. Amino acid sequence: CASMWSGYTGELFF. This chain joins TRBV10-2 and TRBJ2-2, with a weak D call TRBD2 (5 bases). V was pared by 7 bases and J by 3 bases, with 12 bases between. Germline CDR1 is WSHSY and CDR2 is SAAADI. The CDR3 is 14 amino acids.

This clone was observed once. The V gene is TRBV6-1, the J gene TRBJ1-1; TRBD1 might be the D (5 bases). The CDR3 length is 17 residues. V gave up 0 bases and J gave up 8 bases, with 22 bases separating them. Germline CDR1 and CDR2: MNHNS and SASEGT. CDR3 sequence: CASSEAGRWGPRAEAFF. CDR3 bases: TGTGCCAGCAGTGAAGCGGGCCGCTGGGGCCCCAGGGCGGAAGCTTTCTTT.

The rearrangement uses TRBV5-8 and TRBJ1-6; D remains ambiguous. CDR3 size: 18 residues. Germline CDR1 reads SGHTS; CDR2 reads YDEGEE. V dropped 4 bases and J dropped 2 bases, with 19 bases sitting between them. Written as DNA, the CDR3 is TGTGCCAGCAGCGGGTTCAGGAAGCGATACGCCTATAATTCACCCCTCCACTTT. It yields the protein CASSGFRKRYAYNSPLHF.

The genes are TRBV6-5 and TRBJ1-1; 7 bases fit TRBD1. The ends lost 4 bases at V and 8 bases at J; junction bases unmatched: 1. Per germline, CDR1 MNHEY and CDR2 SVGAGI. CDR3 length: 11 amino acids. This chain's CDR3 is CASSSDREAFF. The CDR3 bases are TGTGCCAGCAGTTCGGACAGGGAAGCTTTCTTT.

This clone was detected a few times. The chain employs TRBV27 and TRBJ2-7, with D perhaps matching TRBD1 or TRBD2 (5 bases each). V was trimmed by 3 bases and J by 11 bases, leaving 20 bases between them. There are 14 residues in the CDR3. CDR1 and CDR2 from the germline V gene are MNHEY and SMNVEV (reference sequence). The CDR3 nucleotides are TGTGCCAGCAGTTTGGGACCTCGCAAGGTCATGGAGTACTTC. As protein: CASSLGPRKVMEYF.

The rearrangement links TRBV7-8 to TRBJ1-1; D is perhaps TRBD1 (5 bases). V lost 6 bases and J lost 11, with 22 bases in between. CDR1 and CDR2 from the germline V gene are SGHVS and FQNEAQ. The CDR3 spans 14 residues. The CDR3 protein is CASRPANGGTVAFF. CDR3 coding DNA: TGTGCCAGCAGGCCAGCGAACGGCGGGACCGTGGCTTTCTTT.

This rearrangement joins TRBV28 to TRBJ1-1; no clear D. CDR1 is MDHEN and CDR2 is SYDVKM in the germline V gene. The CDR3 totals 14 residues. V was trimmed by 3 bases and J by 2 bases, leaving 10 bases between them. The CDR3 DNA reads as TGTGCCAGCAGTTTTCGACGGCCCAACACTGAAGCTTTCTTT. Its translation is CASSFRRPNTEAFF.

The chain employs TRBV7-3 and TRBJ1-4; unclear D gene. The CDR3 consists of 13 residues. V was pared by 5 bases and J by 8 bases, with 12 bases between. Germline V lookup: CDR1 SGHTA, CDR2 FQGTGA. CDR3 DNA sequence: TGTGCCAGCAGCCTCCGAGCTAGCGAAAAACTGTTTTTT. It specifies CASSLRASEKLFF.

The rearrangement uses TRBV7-3 and TRBJ2-7; D gene ambiguous. The CDR3 is 16 residues long. With 4 bases removed from V and 0 bases from J, the gap between germline ends came to 16 bases. Germline V gene data show CDR1 as SGHTA and CDR2 as FQGTGA. The CDR3 reads CASSSWVVAASYEQYF. DNA of the CDR3: TGTGCCAGCAGCTCGTGGGTGGTGGCAGCCTCCTACGAGCAGTACTTC. The full variable domain, completed using reference TRBV7-3 and TRBJ2-7, is GAGVSQTPSNKVTEKGKYVELRCDPISGHTALYWYRQSLGQGPEFLIYFQGTGAADDSGLPNDRFFAVRPEGSVSTLKIQRTERGDSAVYLCASSSWVVAASYEQYFGPGTRLTVT.

J is TRBJ2-1 and V is TRBV18; TRBD1 aligns across 7 bases. The germline gives CDR1 KGHSH, CDR2 LQKENI. V shed 3 bases and J 2 bases; nucleotides not matched to a gene: 13. The CDR3 covers 18 residues. The CDR3 DNA sequence: TGTGCCAGCTCACCCTTACTATCGGACAGGAGGACCTACAATGAGCAGTTCTTC. Translating gives CASSPLLSDRRTYNEQFF.

The chain employs TRBV11-2 and TRBJ2-4; 8 bases are a match to TRBD1. J lost 5 bases, V lost 5 bases, and 5 bases had no gene match. This CDR3 is built from 14 residues. The germline gives CDR1 SGHAT, CDR2 FQNNGV. The CDR3 DNA sequence: TGTGCCAGCAGCCCAAGGACAGGGCAAAACATTCAGTACTTC. As protein: CASSPRTGQNIQYF.

The V gene is TRBV6-5, the J gene TRBJ2-7, with a weak D call TRBD2 (6 bases). The ends were cut back, 6 bases at V and 1 base at J, with 16 bases in the middle. The CDR3 consists of 15 residues. Germline loops: CDR1 MNHEY, CDR2 SVGAGI. The CDR3 here is CASRFLRDLSYEQYF. The CDR3 nucleotides are TGTGCCAGCAGATTCTTGAGGGACTTATCCTACGAGCAGTACTTC.

This chain uses TRBV9 with TRBJ2-7, with D perhaps TRBD1 (6 bases). Germline-derived CDR1 and CDR2 are SGDLS and YYNGEE. This CDR3 spans 15 amino acids. V lost 4 bases, J lost 6 bases, and 20 bases lay in between. CDR3 sequence (DNA): TGTGCCAGCAGCCCCCGAGGGGGAAGAGGAGGCGAGCAGTACTTC. As protein: CASSPRGGRGGEQYF.

The chain employs TRBV27 and TRBJ1-6; D is ambiguous. Trimming removed 3 bases at V and 0 bases at J, with 6 bases between. The CDR3 runs to 15 residues. The V gene's germline CDR1 is MNHEY and CDR2 SMNVEV (reference sequence). The CDR3: CASSFQSSYNSPLHF. CDR3 nucleotide sequence: TGTGCCAGCAGTTTCCAGAGCTCCTATAATTCACCCCTCCACTTT.

The chain has TRBV27 and TRBJ2-7, with 9 bases lining up with TRBD1. There are 15 residues in the CDR3. V lost 4 bases and J lost 6; bases outside the gene matches: 10. CDR1 MNHEY and CDR2 SMNVEV come from the germline V gene (reference sequence). In DNA, the CDR3 is TGTGCCAGCAGTTCACCGGGACAGGGTATCGTCGAGCAGTACTTC. Translation: CASSSPGQGIVEQYF.

V is TRBV12-3 or TRBV12-4 and J is TRBJ2-1; D ambiguous. V was clipped by 5 bases and J by 9 bases, with 8 bases between them. The CDR3 is made up of 11 amino acids. The CDR3 is CASSRNAEQFF. As DNA, the CDR3 is TGTGCCAGCAGTCGTAATGCTGAGCAGTTCTTC.

The CDR3 spells CAWSVGPYNEQFF. CDR3 DNA sequence: TGTGCCTGGAGTGTTGGACCTTACAATGAGCAGTTCTTC. The V gene is TRBV30, the J gene TRBJ2-1; no clear D. The CDR3 has 13 residues. V lost 0 bases and J 4 bases, leaving 7 bases between the germline ends. Per the germline V gene, CDR1 is GTSNPN and CDR2 is SVGIG (reference sequence).

This clone was recorded a few times. Relative to the germline gene, one junction end is altered; a read error may explain this. The chain combines TRBV7-2 with TRBJ1-2, with D unresolved. CDR1 is SGHTA and CDR2 is FQGNSA in the germline V gene. This CDR3 is 12 amino acids long. CDR3 sequence: CASSLWQSAGNF. CDR3 sequence (DNA): TGTGCCAGCAGCTTATGGCAGAGTGCCGGGAACTTC.

In this sample, this clone turned up once. This sequence joins TRBV9 and TRBJ2-3; a weak D match, TRBD2 (5 bases). Germline CDR1 and CDR2: SGDLS and YYNGEE. The V end was cut by 2 bases, the J end by 0 bases, with 7 bases between. The CDR3 runs to 14 residues. The CDR3 DNA reads TGTGCCAGCAGCGTCGGAGGTAGCACAGATACGCAGTATTTT. It encodes CASSVGGSTDTQYF.

V usage is TRBV5-1 and J usage is TRBJ2-5, with D possibly being TRBD2 (5 bases). The CDR3 is made up of 15 amino acids. Germline values: CDR1 SGHRS, CDR2 YFSETQ. Trimming took 2 bases from V and 1 from J, leaving 12 bases between them. For the CDR3, the DNA is TGCGCCAGCAGCTTCTTTAGTGAGGGCCAAGAGACCCAGTACTTC. Translating it yields CASSFFSEGQETQYF. Full variable domain (missing parts from reference TRBV5-1 and TRBJ2-5): KAGVTQTPRYLIKTRGQQVTLSCSPISGHRSVSWYQQTPGQGLQFLFEYFSETQRNKGNFPGRFSGRQFSNSRSEMNVSTLELGDSALYLCASSFFSEGQETQYFGPGTRLLVL.

The CDR3 loop reads CASSLSSLDRVETQYF. CDR3 nucleotides: TGTGCCAGCAGTTTGTCCTCCCTGGACAGGGTGGAGACCCAGTACTTC. This rearrangement joins TRBV27 to TRBJ2-5; 8 bases fit TRBD1. The CDR3 has 16 amino acids. Germline lookup yields CDR1 MNHEY and CDR2 SMNVEV (reference sequence). The V segment lost 3 bases and the J segment 5 bases; nucleotides outside the gene matches: 11.

This clone was observed once. The chain recombines TRBV5-1 with TRBJ2-5, with 7 bases aligning to TRBD2. The germline V gene has CDR1 SGHRS and CDR2 YFSETQ. V dropped 5 bases and J dropped 3; count of bases not matched to a gene: 7. The CDR3 length is 14 residues. CDR3 in amino acids: CASRIAGVEETQYF. The CDR3 region has the DNA TGCGCCAGCAGAATAGCGGGCGTTGAAGAGACCCAGTACTTC.

For the CDR3, the DNA is TGCGCCAGCAGCCAAGATCTAGTGAGGGGCTACACCTTC. Protein product: CASSQDLVRGYTF. V is TRBV4-1 and J is TRBJ1-2; no definite D call. CDR3 length: 13 amino acids. The germline gives CDR1 MGHRA, CDR2 YSYEKL. Trimming pared 0 bases from V and 8 bases from J, leaving 10 bases between.

The chain has TRBV11-3 and TRBJ1-2; unclear D gene. Trimming took 3 bases from V and 5 from J, leaving 10 bases between them. The V gene's germline CDR1 is SGHNT and CDR2 YENEEA. The CDR3 consists of 13 residues. This chain's CDR3 is CASSFRNWYGYTF. Written as DNA, the CDR3 is TGTGCCAGCAGCTTCAGGAACTGGTATGGCTACACCTTC. Supplemented by reference TRBV11-3 and TRBJ1-2, the full variable domain reads EAGVVQSPRYKIIEKKQPVAFWCNPISGHNTLYWYLQNLGQGPELLIRYENEEAVDDSQLPKDRFSAERLKGVDSTLKIQPAELGDSAVYLCASSFRNWYGYTFGSGTRLTVV.